The 17 T cell receptor beta chains below come from one sample, sequenced in a study of cytomegalovirus exposure and HLA in healthy donors. TCRdb's copy holds only in-frame clones and misses some; the assay was immunoSEQ multiplex PCR. This table holds 95,000 to 150,000 clones, 89% found once. The sequenced sample was PBMCs. These receptors all stem from a woman aged 18-29 years in good health and CMV-seronegative.

The rearrangement joins TRBV5-1 to TRBJ2-1; tentatively, D is TRBD1 (5 bases). Germline CDR1 SGHRS, CDR2 YFSETQ. This CDR3 is built from 12 residues. V lost 7 bases, J lost 0 bases, and 5 bases lay in between. The CDR3 region is CASQGSYNEQFF. The CDR3 DNA is TGCGCCAGCCAGGGCTCCTACAATGAGCAGTTCTTC.

The chain couples TRBV4-1 to TRBJ1-1, with a possible D match to TRBD1 (6 bases). The CDR3 is 14 residues long. V lost 0 bases and J lost 5, with 10 bases in between. Germline V gene sequence: CDR1 MGHRA, CDR2 YSYEKL. In DNA, the CDR3 is TGCGCCAGCAGCCAAGATGGGGGGGCGACTGAAGCTTTCTTT. This translates into CASSQDGGATEAFF.

The chain joins TRBV19 to TRBJ2-3; TRBD2 matches 11 bases. Germline V gives CDR1 LNHDA, CDR2 SQIVND (reference sequence). The J segment lost 0 bases and the V segment lost 4 bases, leaving 3 bases of the junction unmatched. The CDR3 sequence is 16 residues long. The chain's CDR3 is CASSKWTSGSTDTQYF. The CDR3 nucleotides are TGTGCCAGTAGTAAATGGACTAGCGGGAGCACAGATACGCAGTATTTT. The entire variable domain, with the rest obtained from reference TRBV19 and TRBJ2-3, is as follows: DGGITQSPKYLFRKEGQNVTLSCEQNLNHDAMYWYRQDPGQGLRLIYYSQIVNDFQKGDIAEGYSVSREKKESFPLTVTSAQKNPTAFYLCASSKWTSGSTDTQYFGPGTRLTVL.

V gene TRBV27 combines with J gene TRBJ1-1; the D is unclear. This CDR3 spans 15 amino acids. V was pared by 2 bases and J by 1 base, with 11 bases between. From germline, CDR1 is MNHEY and CDR2 SMNVEV (reference sequence). The CDR3 region is CASSLLGLRNTEAFF. CDR3 DNA: TGTGCCAGCAGTTTACTAGGTCTTAGGAACACTGAAGCTTTCTTT.

The chain employs TRBV7-8 and TRBJ2-5, with D unresolved. CDR1 and CDR2 (germline): SGHVS, FQNEAQ. This CDR3 contains 13 residues. Trimming left V 7 bases short and J 5 bases short, with 14 bases between. This chain's CDR3 is CASTRGLFETQYF. The CDR3, as DNA: TGTGCCAGCACCCGAGGTCTTTTTGAGACCCAGTACTTC.

The chain employs TRBV7-6 and TRBJ1-3, with TRBD1 identical over 8 bases. The germline CDR1 and CDR2 sequences are SGHVS and FNYEAQ. The CDR3 sequence is 16 residues long. V was clipped by 5 bases and J by 0 bases; unmatched bases: 6. This CDR3 reads CASSPGQGLSGNTIYF. The CDR3 DNA sequence: TGTGCCAGCAGCCCCGGACAGGGCCTCTCTGGAAACACCATATATTTT.

The rearrangement links TRBV4-1 to TRBJ2-3; 9 nucleotides agree with TRBD1. V was clipped by 4 bases and J by 4 bases; unmatched bases: 9. This CDR3 has 16 residues. Per germline, CDR1 MGHRA and CDR2 YSYEKL. CDR3 sequence: CASSLVPGQGADTQYF. CDR3 nucleotides: TGCGCCAGCAGCCTCGTGCCGGGACAGGGTGCAGATACGCAGTATTTT.

The rearrangement uses TRBV30 and TRBJ1-5; the D gene is possibly TRBD1 (6 bases). CDR3 length: 15 residues. Trimming cost V 2 bases and J 1 base, with 12 bases left between them. CDR1 and CDR2 (germline): GTSNPN, SVGIG (reference sequence). CDR3 region: CAWSIGGLSNQPQHF. Written as DNA, the CDR3 is TGTGCCTGGAGTATCGGGGGGCTGAGCAATCAGCCCCAGCATTTT. The full variable domain, completed using reference TRBV30 and TRBJ1-5, is SQTIHQWPATLVQPVGSPLSLECTVEGTSNPNLYWYRQAAGRGLQLLFYSVGIGQISSEVPQNLSASRPQDRQFILSSKKLLLSDSGFYLCAWSIGGLSNQPQHFGDGTRLSIL.

This chain connects TRBV4-3 to TRBJ2-7; TRBD1 aligns across 12 bases. Per the germline V gene, CDR1 is LGHNA and CDR2 is YSLEER. V dropped 4 bases and J dropped 5; count of bases not matched to a gene: 9. This CDR3 region has 16 residues. CDR3 DNA sequence: TGCGCCAGCAGCCTACTCACCGGGACAGGGGGCCACGAGCAGTACTTC. Its translation is CASSLLTGTGGHEQYF.

The J gene is TRBJ1-5, the V gene TRBV28; tentative D call: TRBD1 (5 bases). CDR3 length: 15 residues. Trimming pared 4 bases from V and 0 bases from J, leaving 10 bases between. The germline CDR1 and CDR2 sequences are MDHEN and SYDVKM. As DNA, the CDR3 is TGTGCCAGCAGTTGGGGGGGTTTTAGCAATCAGCCCCAGCATTTT. This gives the protein CASSWGGFSNQPQHF.

The CDR3 nucleotides are TGTGCCAGCAGCTTGAGTACTAGGGAAGAGCAGTACTTC. Translating it yields CASSLSTREEQYF. The chain couples TRBV5-4 to TRBJ2-7, with a possible D match to TRBD2 (5 bases). The CDR3 has 13 residues. The germline V gene encodes CDR1 SGHNT and CDR2 YYREEE (reference sequence). Between the trimmed V and J ends, which lost 1 base and 7 bases, there was a span of 12 bases.

Details on this clone: Compared with germline, one end of the junction differs, possibly owing to a read error. The rearrangement uses TRBV7-9 and TRBJ2-1; D remains unclear. Germline loops: CDR1 SEHNR, CDR2 FQNEAQ (reference sequence). CDR3 length: 13 amino acids. The CDR3 is CASSLVSHNEQFF. The CDR3 nucleotides read TGTGCCAGCAGCTTAGTCTCCCACAATGAGCAGTTCTTC.

The chain carries TRBV5-1 and TRBJ1-3; 8 nucleotides align to TRBD1. The length of the CDR3 is 15 residues. Germline-derived CDR1 and CDR2 are SGHRS and YFSETQ. J lost 3 bases, V lost 5 bases, and 7 bases had no gene match. The CDR3 DNA follows: TGCGCCAGCAGGAACACAGGGGGTCGTGGAAACACCATATATTTT. The encoded protein is CASRNTGGRGNTIYF.

The genes are TRBV11-1 and TRBJ2-1; D uncertain. The V gene lost 5 bases and the J gene lost 1 base, with 6 bases spanning the gap. CDR3 length: 13 residues. CDR1 is SGHAT, CDR2 FQDESV, per germline (reference sequence). The CDR3 DNA reads TGTGCCAGCAGCCCCAGTTCCTACAATGAGCAGTTCTTC. Translating gives CASSPSSYNEQFF.

The J gene is TRBJ1-2, the V gene TRBV5-8; the match to TRBD1 covers 9 bases. V lost 4 bases to trimming and J lost 0 bases; unmatched junction nucleotides: 10. CDR1 SGHTS and CDR2 YDEGEE come from the germline V gene. The CDR3 is 17 amino acids. DNA of the CDR3: TGTGCCAGCAGCAAGCCGGGACAGGGAACTTCTAACTATGGCTACACCTTC. Translating gives CASSKPGQGTSNYGYTF.

The gene calls are TRBV30 and TRBJ1-1; D is unresolved. This CDR3 comprises 14 residues. Deletions cut 0 bases from V and 11 bases from J, with 19 bases between. Germline loops: CDR1 GTSNPN, CDR2 SVGIG (reference sequence). CDR3 loop: CAWSVLRSGLRAFF. In nucleotides, the CDR3 is TGTGCCTGGAGTGTTCTCCGTTCCGGGTTAAGGGCTTTCTTT. Looking up the rest from reference TRBV30 and TRBJ1-1 gives the full variable domain: SQTIHQWPATLVQPVGSPLSLECTVEGTSNPNLYWYRQAAGRGLQLLFYSVGIGQISSEVPQNLSASRPQDRQFILSSKKLLLSDSGFYLCAWSVLRSGLRAFFGQGTRLTVV.

This clone came up once. The chain carries TRBV5-1 and TRBJ2-3; 9 nucleotides agree with TRBD1. V lost 0 bases, J lost 5 bases, and 1 base stayed unmatched. Germline V CDR1 and CDR2: SGHRS, YFSETQ. The length of the CDR3 is 14 residues. Written as DNA, the CDR3 is TGCGCCAGCAGCTTGGGACAGGGGGGAGATACGCAGTATTTT. It yields the protein CASSLGQGGDTQYF.